A single sample gave rise to the 27 T cell receptor beta chains below, sequenced in a study of type 1 regulatory T cells. Study-wide findings and caveats: Type 1 regulatory T cells had a more restricted TCR repertoire than non-type 1 regulatory T cells.

The antigens for these receptors are not known. In TCRdb, the reads were re-called with MiXCR into one record per CDR3 protein. In the table there are 70,000 or so distinct CDR3 sequences, under 25% of which are singletons. The sample comprised cultured type 1 regulatory T (Tr1) cells, either the whole culture or a sorted fraction (not recorded which). Source of these receptors: a human donor in good health.

This clonotype was observed at least ten times. This chain joins TRBV19 and TRBJ1-5, with D hard to call. CDR1 LNHDA and CDR2 SQIVND come from the germline V gene (reference sequence). Trimming took off 6 bases at V and 3 bases at J, with 9 bases between the two ends. CDR3 length: 13 amino acids. CDR3 sequence reads: CASSRPSNQPQHF. CDR3 coding DNA: TGTGCCAGTAGCCGACCGTCCAATCAGCCCCAGCATTTT.

The sample holds a few counts of this clonotype. The genes are TRBV7-2 and TRBJ1-4; D might be TRBD1 (5 bases). The CDR3 extends over 15 amino acids. Trimming took off 5 bases at V and 8 bases at J, with 18 bases between the two ends. The germline gives CDR1 SGHTA, CDR2 FQGNSA. CDR3 region: CASSPRAGGGEKLFF. Written as DNA, the CDR3 is TGTGCCAGCAGCCCGAGGGCGGGTGGGGGAGAAAAACTGTTTTTT.

The chain uses TRBV5-1 and TRBJ2-2; D gene unclear. There are 16 residues in the CDR3. Germline V CDR1 and CDR2: SGHRS, YFSETQ. Deletions cut 0 bases from V and 0 bases from J, with 9 bases between. The CDR3: CASSLAKAANTGELFF. In DNA, the CDR3 is TGCGCCAGCAGCTTGGCCAAGGCGGCGAACACCGGGGAGCTGTTTTTT.

This clonotype has a handful of counts. CDR3 region: CASKPGRAYEQYF. The CDR3, as DNA: TGTGCCAGCAAACCGGGACGGGCCTACGAGCAGTACTTC. The V and J genes are TRBV2 and TRBJ2-7; D possibly uses TRBD1 or TRBD2 (5 bases each). V was cut by 7 bases and J by 2 bases, with 12 bases left in between. The CDR3 has 13 amino acids. CDR1 is SNHLY and CDR2 is FYNNEI in the germline V gene.

Many counts were recorded for this clonotype. V gene TRBV18 combines with J gene TRBJ1-5, with D possibly matching TRBD1 (6 bases). The CDR3 is 19 amino acids. The germline V and J ends were trimmed by 3 bases and 0 bases, with 21 bases remaining between them. CDR1 is KGHSH, CDR2 LQKENI, per germline. In nucleotides, the CDR3 is TGTGCCAGCTCACCGTACAGGGAGGGGATGGGCCATAGCAATCAGCCCCAGCATTTT. This translates into CASSPYREGMGHSNQPQHF.

The chain is built from TRBV11-2 and TRBJ2-3; 10 positions match TRBD2. J was trimmed by 0 bases and V by 1 base; bases with no gene match: 7. This CDR3 spans 18 amino acids. Per germline, CDR1 SGHAT and CDR2 FQNNGV. The CDR3 protein is CASSLGASGSGSTDTQYF. The CDR3 nucleotides are TGTGCCAGCAGCTTAGGGGCTAGCGGGAGTGGAAGCACAGATACGCAGTATTTT.

This clonotype came up a few times. This sequence joins TRBV4-1 and TRBJ2-4, with D possibly TRBD2 on 6 matching bases. This CDR3 has 14 residues. Germline V CDR1 and CDR2: MGHRA, YSYEKL. V was clipped by 3 bases and J by 7 bases, with 13 bases between them. The CDR3 nucleotides read TGCGCCAGCAGCCAGCCGCGGGACGGGAACATTCAGTACTTC. Protein product: CASSQPRDGNIQYF.

V is TRBV19 and J is TRBJ2-1; tentative D call: TRBD2 (6 bases). Germline V lookup: CDR1 LNHDA, CDR2 SQIVND (reference sequence). This CDR3 comprises 14 residues. V was clipped by 7 bases and J by 10 bases, with 20 bases between them. This CDR3 is CASTLQFGSYEQFF. The CDR3 DNA follows: TGTGCCAGTACCCTCCAGTTCGGGAGTTACGAGCAGTTCTTC.

Here the CDR3 reads CASSPRQAANYGYTF. The CDR3 DNA reads as TGTGCCAGCAGCCCCCGACAGGCGGCTAACTATGGCTACACCTTC. The chain carries TRBV7-2 and TRBJ1-2, with TRBD1 as a possible D gene (6 bases). CDR1 SGHTA and CDR2 FQGNSA come from the germline V gene. Trimming left V 5 bases short and J 0 bases short, with 13 bases between. CDR3 length equals 15 residues.

The rearrangement uses TRBV6-5 and TRBJ2-5; TRBD2 matches at 9 bases. The J segment lost 3 bases and the V segment lost 5 bases, leaving 16 bases of the junction unmatched. The germline CDR1 and CDR2 sequences are MNHEY and SVGAGI. There are 18 residues in the CDR3. In nucleotides, the CDR3 is TGTGCCAGCAGTCGAGGGGCGTTCGCGGGAGGGATCGAAGAGACCCAGTACTTC. Its translation: CASSRGAFAGGIEETQYF.

V usage is TRBV27 and J usage is TRBJ1-3; unclear D gene. There are 13 residues in the CDR3. The V gene's germline CDR1 is MNHEY and CDR2 SMNVEV (reference sequence). V lost 6 bases and J lost 0, with 6 bases in between. The CDR3 loop is CASRTYSGNTIYF. The DNA of the CDR3 is TGTGCCAGCAGAACTTACTCTGGAAACACCATATATTTT.

This chain joins TRBV9 and TRBJ2-7; 10 bases align to TRBD1. Per germline, CDR1 SGDLS and CDR2 YYNGEE. The length of the CDR3 is 15 residues. V lost 0 bases, J lost 2 bases, and 2 bases stayed unmatched. As DNA, the CDR3 is TGTGCCAGCAGCGTAGTGGGACAGGGGACCTACGAGCAGTACTTC. Translation gives CASSVVGQGTYEQYF.

The V call is TRBV6-1, the J call TRBJ2-3; no definite D call. Germline loops: CDR1 MNHNS, CDR2 SASEGT. CDR3 size: 12 residues. V lost 5 bases and J lost 6, with 9 bases in between. The CDR3 DNA reads as TGTGCCAGCAGTAACAAGAGGGATACGCAGTATTTT. It is translated as CASSNKRDTQYF.

The chain links TRBV18 to TRBJ2-1; 11 bases line up with TRBD2. Germline loops: CDR1 KGHSH, CDR2 LQKENI. The CDR3 is made up of 15 amino acids. V was pared by 4 bases and J by 5 bases, with 4 bases of the junction left unmatched. CDR3 loop: CASSRTSGGNNEQFF. In DNA form, the CDR3 reads TGTGCCAGCTCACGAACTAGCGGGGGAAACAATGAGCAGTTCTTC.

This chain links TRBV6-5 with TRBJ1-2; no definite D call. V was trimmed by 6 bases and J by 11 bases, leaving 13 bases between them. CDR1 is MNHEY, CDR2 SVGAGI, per germline. The CDR3 loop spans 11 amino acids. The CDR3 nucleotides are TGTGCCAGCAGCCTTTACGCGGAGTACACCTTC. This encodes CASSLYAEYTF.

The chain combines TRBV5-3 with TRBJ1-6; D ambiguous. TRBV5-3 is filed as an ORF, its function uncertain. Trimming removed 5 bases from V and 6 bases from J, with 27 bases in between. The CDR3 is 19 residues long. CDR3 amino acids: CARRPQFPGRAPTNSPLHF. CDR3 bases: TGTGCCAGAAGGCCACAATTTCCCGGGCGAGCCCCTACTAATTCACCCCTCCACTTT.

This clonotype was detected many times. V usage is TRBV29-1 and J usage is TRBJ2-3; D not resolved. V was shortened by 7 bases and J by 11 bases, with 25 bases between the two germline ends. CDR3 length: 14 amino acids. The germline V gene encodes CDR1 SQVTM and CDR2 ANQGSEA. The CDR3 reads CSAESLISRLEQYF. DNA for the CDR3: TGCAGCGCAGAATCCCTTATCAGCCGGCTTGAGCAGTATTTT.

Within the sample, this clonotype is medium-sized (0.01 to 0.1%). V is TRBV20-1 and J is TRBJ2-1; 9 bases match TRBD2. The germline gives CDR1 DFQATT, CDR2 SNEGSKA (reference sequence). CDR3 length: 16 amino acids. Trimming at V came to 3 bases and at J to 6 bases, leaving 12 bases not matched to a gene. This chain's CDR3 is CSARLGVAGVPNEQFF. The CDR3 DNA follows: TGCAGTGCTAGGCTCGGGGTAGCGGGAGTCCCCAATGAGCAGTTCTTC.

The table lists this clonotype with a few counts. V usage is TRBV12-3 or TRBV12-4 and J usage is TRBJ2-7, with 8 positions matching TRBD1. CDR3 size: 14 residues. J was trimmed by 5 bases and V by 5 bases; bases with no gene match: 8. The chain's CDR3 is CASSKGTGWDEQYF. CDR3 bases: TGTGCCAGCAGTAAAGGGACAGGCTGGGACGAGCAGTACTTC.

This clonotype has ten or more counts. The chain has TRBV5-6 and TRBJ2-3, with unresolved D. The V gene lost 2 bases and the J gene lost 4 bases, with 11 bases spanning the gap. The CDR3 length is 14 residues. Germline assignment: CDR1 SGHDT and CDR2 YYEEEE. CDR3 nucleotide sequence: TGTGCCAGCAGCTTTGGTCGACGGGCAGATACGCAGTATTTT. Its protein is CASSFGRRADTQYF.

This clonotype was observed at least ten times. The chain combines TRBV11-1 with TRBJ1-4, with TRBD1 identical over 10 bases. The germline CDR1 and CDR2 sequences are SGHAT and FQDESV (reference sequence). The CDR3 runs 15 residues. V shed 4 bases, J shed 8 bases, and the junction held 7 bases outside the gene matches. The CDR3 protein is CASSSRQGAEEKLFF. The CDR3 DNA sequence: TGTGCCAGCAGCTCCCGACAGGGGGCAGAAGAAAAACTGTTTTTT.

The chain is built from TRBV20-1 and TRBJ2-1; 7 bases match TRBD2. CDR1 and CDR2 (germline): DFQATT, SNEGSKA (reference sequence). The CDR3 is made up of 16 amino acids. Trimming cost V 1 base and J 6 bases; bases outside gene matches: 12. The CDR3 reads CSARGTGTTRVNEQFF. The CDR3 DNA is TGCAGTGCTAGAGGTACCGGGACTACTAGGGTCAATGAGCAGTTCTTC.

The CDR3 region has the DNA TGCGCCAGCAGCTCCAGGGGAGGGGTGGCTAGCGGGAGGTCTAATGAGCAGTTCTTC. Translating gives CASSSRGGVASGRSNEQFF. The chain joins TRBV5-1 to TRBJ2-1; TRBD2 matches 11 bases. The V gene's germline CDR1 is SGHRS and CDR2 YFSETQ. This CDR3 is 19 amino acids long. The ends lost 3 bases at V and 7 bases at J; junction bases unmatched: 18.

The chain employs TRBV7-9 and TRBJ1-1; unclear D gene. V was pared by 1 base and J by 4 bases, with 7 bases between. This CDR3 has 13 amino acids. The germline gives CDR1 SEHNR, CDR2 FQNEAQ (reference sequence). The chain's CDR3 is CASSLEWGTEAFF. DNA for the CDR3: TGTGCCAGCAGCTTAGAATGGGGCACTGAAGCTTTCTTT.

This clonotype was counted ten times or more. The gene calls are TRBV7-2 and TRBJ2-7; tentatively, D is TRBD2 (6 bases). The CDR3 sequence is 13 residues long. Between the trimmed V and J ends, which lost 3 bases and 7 bases, there was a span of 13 bases. CDR1 and CDR2 from the germline V gene are SGHTA and FQGNSA. The DNA for the CDR3 is TGTGCCAGCAGCTTCTCGGGAGCGAAAGAGCAGTACTTC. Its protein is CASSFSGAKEQYF.

This rearrangement joins TRBV9 to TRBJ2-7; a weak D match, TRBD1 (6 bases). Per germline, CDR1 SGDLS and CDR2 YYNGEE. V was clipped by 0 bases and J by 2 bases, with 9 bases between them. The length of the CDR3 is 14 residues. Written as DNA, the CDR3 is TGTGCCAGCAGCGTAGGTCCAGGGGCCTACGAGCAGTACTTC. It yields the protein CASSVGPGAYEQYF.

V and J are TRBV7-2 and TRBJ2-5; D remains unclear. V was cut by 5 bases and J by 3 bases, with 7 bases left in between. This CDR3 spans 12 amino acids. Germline CDR1 is SGHTA and CDR2 is FQGNSA. As DNA, the CDR3 is TGTGCCAGCAGCCGTCCCAAAGAGACCCAGTACTTC. Protein: CASSRPKETQYF. Complete variable domain (other parts from reference TRBV7-2 and TRBJ2-5): GAGVSQSPSNKVTEKGKDVELRCDPISGHTALYWYRQSLGQGLEFLIYFQGNSAPDKSGLPSDRFSAERTGGSVSTLTIQRTQQEDSAVYLCASSRPKETQYFGPGTRLLVL.